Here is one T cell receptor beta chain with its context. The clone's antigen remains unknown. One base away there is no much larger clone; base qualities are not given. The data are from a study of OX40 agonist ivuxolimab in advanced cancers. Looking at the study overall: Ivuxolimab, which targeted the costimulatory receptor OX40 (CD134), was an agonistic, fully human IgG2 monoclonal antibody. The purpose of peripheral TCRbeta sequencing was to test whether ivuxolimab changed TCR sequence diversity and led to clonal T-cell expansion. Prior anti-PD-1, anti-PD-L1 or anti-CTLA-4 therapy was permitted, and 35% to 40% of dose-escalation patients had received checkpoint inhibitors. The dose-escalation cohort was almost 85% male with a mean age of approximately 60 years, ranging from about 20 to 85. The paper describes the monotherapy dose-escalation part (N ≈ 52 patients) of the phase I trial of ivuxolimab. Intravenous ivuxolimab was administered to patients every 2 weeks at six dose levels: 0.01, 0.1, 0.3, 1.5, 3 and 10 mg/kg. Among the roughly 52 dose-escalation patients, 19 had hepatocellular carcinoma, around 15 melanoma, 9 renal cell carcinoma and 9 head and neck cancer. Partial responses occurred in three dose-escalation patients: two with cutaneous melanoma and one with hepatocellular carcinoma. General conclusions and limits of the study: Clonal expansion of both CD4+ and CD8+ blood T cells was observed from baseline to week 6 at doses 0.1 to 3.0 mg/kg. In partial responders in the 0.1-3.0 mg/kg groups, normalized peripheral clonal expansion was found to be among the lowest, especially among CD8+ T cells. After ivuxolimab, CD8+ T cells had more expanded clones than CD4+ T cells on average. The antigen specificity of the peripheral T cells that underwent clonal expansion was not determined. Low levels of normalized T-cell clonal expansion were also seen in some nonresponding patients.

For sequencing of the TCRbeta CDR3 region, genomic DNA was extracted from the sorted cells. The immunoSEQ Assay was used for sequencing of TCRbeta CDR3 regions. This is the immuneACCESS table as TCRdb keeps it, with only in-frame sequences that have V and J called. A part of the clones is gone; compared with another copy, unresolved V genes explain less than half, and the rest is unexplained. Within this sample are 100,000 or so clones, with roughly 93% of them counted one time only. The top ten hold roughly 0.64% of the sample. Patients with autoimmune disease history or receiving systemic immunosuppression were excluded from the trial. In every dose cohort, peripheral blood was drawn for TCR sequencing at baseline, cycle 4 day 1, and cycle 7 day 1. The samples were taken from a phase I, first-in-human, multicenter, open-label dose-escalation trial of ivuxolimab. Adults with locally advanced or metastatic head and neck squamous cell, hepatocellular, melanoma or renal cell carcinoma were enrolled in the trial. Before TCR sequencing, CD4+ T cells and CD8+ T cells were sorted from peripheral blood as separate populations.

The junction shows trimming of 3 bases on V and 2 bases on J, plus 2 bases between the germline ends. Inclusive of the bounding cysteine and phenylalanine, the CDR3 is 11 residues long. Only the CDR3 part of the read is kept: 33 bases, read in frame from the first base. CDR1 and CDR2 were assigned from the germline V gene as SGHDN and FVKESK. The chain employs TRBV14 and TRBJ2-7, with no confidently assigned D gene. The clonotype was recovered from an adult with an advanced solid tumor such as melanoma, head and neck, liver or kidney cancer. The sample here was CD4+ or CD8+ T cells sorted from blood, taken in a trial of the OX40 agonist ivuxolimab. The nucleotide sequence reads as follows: TGTGCCAGCAGCCAGACCTACGAGCAGTACTTC. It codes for CASSQTYEQYF. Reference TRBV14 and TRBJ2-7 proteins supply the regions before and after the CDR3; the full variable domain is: EAGVTQFPSHSVIEKGQTVTLRCDPISGHDNLYWYRRVMGKEIKFLLHFVKESKQDESGMPNNRFLAERTGGTYSTLKVQPAELEDSGVYFCASSQTYEQYFGPGTRLTVT.